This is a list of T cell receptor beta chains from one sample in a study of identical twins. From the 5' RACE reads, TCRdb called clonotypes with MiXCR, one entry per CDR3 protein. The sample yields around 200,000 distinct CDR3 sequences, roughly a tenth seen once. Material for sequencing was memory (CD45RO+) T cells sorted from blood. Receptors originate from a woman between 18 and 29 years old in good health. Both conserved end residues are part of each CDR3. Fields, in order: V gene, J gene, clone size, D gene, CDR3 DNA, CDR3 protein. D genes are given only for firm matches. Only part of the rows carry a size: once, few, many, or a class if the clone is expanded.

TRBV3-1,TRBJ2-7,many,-,TGTGCCAGCAGCCAAGGCCACTACGAGCAGTACTTC,CASSQGHYEQYF
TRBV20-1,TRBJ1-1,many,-,TGCAGTGCTAGAGATCTCGGGGGAGGAACTGAAGCTTTCTTT,CSARDLGGGTEAFF
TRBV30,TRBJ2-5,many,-,TGTGCCTGGGGAACCGTGGAGACCCAGTACTTC,CAWGTVETQYF
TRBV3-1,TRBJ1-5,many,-,TGTGCCAGCGGAGGTTTGGGCAATCAGCCCCAGCATTTT,CASGGLGNQPQHF
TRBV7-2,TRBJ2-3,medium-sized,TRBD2,TGTGCCAGCAGCTTGACTAGCGGCACAGATACGCAGTATTTT,CASSLTSGTDTQYF
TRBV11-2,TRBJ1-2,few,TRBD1,TGTGCCAGCAGCCCAGCGGGCCCAGGGGGCTCTCGAGGCTACACCTTC,CASSPAGPGGSRGYTF
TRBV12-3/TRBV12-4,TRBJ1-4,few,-,TGTGCCAGCAGTCCTAAAACTCATTCATGGGGAAAACTGTTTTTT,CASSPKTHSWGKLFF
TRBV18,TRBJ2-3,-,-,TGTGCCAGCTCACGAGGGGAAGATACGCAGTATTTT,CASSRGEDTQYF
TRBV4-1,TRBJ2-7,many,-,TGCGCCAGCAGCCATATAGGGTTGGGATACGAGCAGTACTTC,CASSHIGLGYEQYF
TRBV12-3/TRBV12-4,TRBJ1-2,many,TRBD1,TGTGCCAGCAGGGGACAGGACTATGGCTACACCTTC,CASRGQDYGYTF
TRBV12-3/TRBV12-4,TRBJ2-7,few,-,TGTGCCAGCAGCTCCCAGCGAGGGGGTTCCTCCTACGAGCAGTACTTC,CASSSQRGGSSYEQYF
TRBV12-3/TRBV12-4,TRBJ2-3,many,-,TGTGCCAGCACGGGAGCAGATACGCAGTATTTT,CASTGADTQYF
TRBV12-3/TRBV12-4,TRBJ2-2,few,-,TGTGCCAGCAGTTATCGCCGGGAAACCGGGGAGCTGTTTTTT,CASSYRRETGELFF
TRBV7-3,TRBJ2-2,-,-,TGTGCCAGCAGCTACACAGGGAGTATGGCCGGGGAGCTGTTTTTT,CASSYTGSMAGELFF
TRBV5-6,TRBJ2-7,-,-,TGTGCCAGCAGCCTTAGCGCCGGTAACGAGCAGTACTTC,CASSLSAGNEQYF
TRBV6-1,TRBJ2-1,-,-,TGTGCCAGCAGCTCAAAAGGGACCCCGACGGAGTTCTTC,CASSSKGTPTEFF
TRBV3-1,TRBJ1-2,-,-,TGTGCCAGCAGCCAAGTCAGGGGAGTTGTTGGCTACACCTTC,CASSQVRGVVGYTF
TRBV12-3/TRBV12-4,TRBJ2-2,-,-,TGTGCCAGCAGTCCCCTAGACAACGGGGAGCTGTTTTTT,CASSPLDNGELFF
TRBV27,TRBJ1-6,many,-,TGTGCCAGCAGCACCGGGACGTACAACTCACCCCTCCACTTT,CASSTGTYNSPLHF
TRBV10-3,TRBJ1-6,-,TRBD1,TGTGCCATCAGAGGGACAGGCCCTAGCTCCTATAATTCACCCCTCCACTTT,CAIRGTGPSSYNSPLHF
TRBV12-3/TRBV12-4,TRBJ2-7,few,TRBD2,TGTGCCAGCACCCAGAGAGTAGCGGGAGAGTACGAGCAGTACTTC,CASTQRVAGEYEQYF
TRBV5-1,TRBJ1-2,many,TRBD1,TGCGCCAGCAGTTACCAGGGGGCGGAGGGCTACACCTTC,CASSYQGAEGYTF
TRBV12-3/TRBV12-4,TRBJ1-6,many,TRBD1,TGTGCCAGCAGTTTAGAGGCAGGGGGGTCACCCCTCCACTTT,CASSLEAGGSPLHF
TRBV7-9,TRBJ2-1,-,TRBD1,TGTGCCAGCAGCCCCGGGACAGGGGCTCCCAATGAGCAGTTCTTC,CASSPGTGAPNEQFF
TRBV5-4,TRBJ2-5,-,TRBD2,TGTGCCAGCAGCCTCGGGACTAGCAGAAACCAAGAGACCCAGTACTTC,CASSLGTSRNQETQYF
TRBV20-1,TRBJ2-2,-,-,TGCAGTGTTAGCCCGAACACCGGGGAGCTGTTTTTT,CSVSPNTGELFF
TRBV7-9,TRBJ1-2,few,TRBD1,TGTGCCAGCAGCCGACAGGGGGACTATGGCTACACCTTC,CASSRQGDYGYTF
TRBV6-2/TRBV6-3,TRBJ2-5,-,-,TGTGCCAGCACGGCGCGGGAAGAGACCCAGTACTTC,CASTAREETQYF
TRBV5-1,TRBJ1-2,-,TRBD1,TGCGCCAGCAGCATAGACCCGGACAGGGCACCCTATGGCTACACCTTC,CASSIDPDRAPYGYTF
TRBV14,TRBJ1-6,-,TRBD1,TGTGCCAGCAGCCAGAGGGGGCTTGCAGGATATAATTCACCCCTCCACTTT,CASSQRGLAGYNSPLHF
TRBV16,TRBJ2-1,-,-,TGTGCCAGCAGCCAATACCCTTTCAATGAGCAGTTCTTC,CASSQYPFNEQFF
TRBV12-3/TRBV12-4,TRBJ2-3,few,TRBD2,TGTGCCAGCAGTGCTACTAGCGGGAGTTGGGTAGATACGCAGTATTTT,CASSATSGSWVDTQYF
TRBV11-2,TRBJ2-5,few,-,TGTGCCAGCAGCTTACGACTGGGGCAACAAGAGACCCAGTACTTC,CASSLRLGQQETQYF
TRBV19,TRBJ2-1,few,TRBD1,TGTGCCAGTAAGGACAGGGGTGATGAGCAGTTCTTC,CASKDRGDEQFF
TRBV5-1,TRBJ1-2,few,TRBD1,TGCGCCAGCAGCGAGATACAGGGGGCCCATGGCTACACCTTC,CASSEIQGAHGYTF
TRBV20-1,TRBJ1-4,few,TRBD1,TGCAGTGCTAGAGTGGGGACAGGGGAAAATGAAAAACTGTTTTTT,CSARVGTGENEKLFF
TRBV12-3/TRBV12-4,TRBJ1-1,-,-,TGTGCCAGCAGTTTAGAGGAGGCCACTGAAGCTTTCTTT,CASSLEEATEAFF
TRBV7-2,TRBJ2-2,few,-,TGTGCCAGCAGCTCCCAGGGAACTACAACCGGGGAGCTGTTTTTT,CASSSQGTTTGELFF
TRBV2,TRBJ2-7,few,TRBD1,TGTGCCAGCAGTGCCCCCACAGGGGGCATCTACGAGCAGTACTTC,CASSAPTGGIYEQYF
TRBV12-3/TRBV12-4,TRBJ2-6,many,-,TGTGCCAGCAGCCCCCGCGGACGCAACCCCACTGGGGCCAACGTCCTGACTTTC,CASSPRGRNPTGANVLTF
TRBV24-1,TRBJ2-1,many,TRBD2,TGTGCCACCAGTACTAGCGACAATGAGCAGTTCTTC,CATSTSDNEQFF
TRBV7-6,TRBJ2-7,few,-,TGTGCCAGCAGCCCGAAAAAGGAGCCTCCCTACGAGCAGTACTTC,CASSPKKEPPYEQYF
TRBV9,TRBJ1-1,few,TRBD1,TGTGCCAGTGGACAGGGGGCCGCGGCTGAAGCTTTCTTT,CASGQGAAAEAFF
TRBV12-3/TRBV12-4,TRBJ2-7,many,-,TGTGCCAGCAGCCGAGGGGGACATCCCTACGAGCAGTACTTC,CASSRGGHPYEQYF